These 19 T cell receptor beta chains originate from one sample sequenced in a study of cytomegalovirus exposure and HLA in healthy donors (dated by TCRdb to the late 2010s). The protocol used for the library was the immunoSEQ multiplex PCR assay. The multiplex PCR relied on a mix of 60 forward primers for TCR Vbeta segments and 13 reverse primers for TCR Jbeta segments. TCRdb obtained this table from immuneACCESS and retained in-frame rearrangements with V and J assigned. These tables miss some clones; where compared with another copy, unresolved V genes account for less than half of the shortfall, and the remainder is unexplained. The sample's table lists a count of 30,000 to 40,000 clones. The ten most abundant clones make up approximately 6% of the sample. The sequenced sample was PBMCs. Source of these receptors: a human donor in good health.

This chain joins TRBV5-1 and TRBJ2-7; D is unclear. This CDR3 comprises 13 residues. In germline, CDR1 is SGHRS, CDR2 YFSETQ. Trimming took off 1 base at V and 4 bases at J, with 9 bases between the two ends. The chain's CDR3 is CASSLYRPYEQYF. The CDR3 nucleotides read TGCGCCAGCAGCTTGTACAGACCTTACGAGCAGTACTTC.

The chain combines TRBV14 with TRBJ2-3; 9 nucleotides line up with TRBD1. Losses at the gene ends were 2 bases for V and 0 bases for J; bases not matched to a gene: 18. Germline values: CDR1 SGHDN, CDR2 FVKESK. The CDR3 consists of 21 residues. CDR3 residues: CASSQPALFRDRDDSTDTQYF. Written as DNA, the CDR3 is TGTGCCAGCAGCCAACCCGCCCTCTTCCGGGACAGGGACGACAGCACAGATACGCAGTATTTT.

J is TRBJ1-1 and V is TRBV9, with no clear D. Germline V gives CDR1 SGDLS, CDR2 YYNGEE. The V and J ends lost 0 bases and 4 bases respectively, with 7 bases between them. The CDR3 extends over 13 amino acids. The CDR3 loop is CASSVGAGTEAFF. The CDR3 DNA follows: TGTGCCAGCAGCGTAGGGGCTGGCACTGAAGCTTTCTTT.

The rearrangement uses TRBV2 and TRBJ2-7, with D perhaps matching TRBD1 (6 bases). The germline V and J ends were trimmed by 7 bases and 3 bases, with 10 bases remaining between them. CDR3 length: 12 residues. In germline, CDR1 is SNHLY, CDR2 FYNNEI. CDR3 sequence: CASILQGYEQYF. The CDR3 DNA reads TGTGCCAGCATTTTACAGGGCTACGAGCAGTACTTC.

CDR3 in amino acids: CASSQADRGDTEAFF. CDR3 sequence (DNA): TGTGCCAGCAGCCAAGCGGACAGGGGCGACACTGAAGCTTTCTTT. The chain recombines TRBV14 with TRBJ1-1; 9 bases line up with TRBD1. The CDR3 has 15 residues. Germline trimming cut 1 base from V and 3 bases from J; bases unmatched to any gene: 3. Germline CDR1 SGHDN, CDR2 FVKESK.

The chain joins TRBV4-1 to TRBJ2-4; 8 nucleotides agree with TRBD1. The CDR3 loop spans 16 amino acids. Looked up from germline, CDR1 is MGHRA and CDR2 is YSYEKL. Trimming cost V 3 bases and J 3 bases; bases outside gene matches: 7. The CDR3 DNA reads TGCGCCAGCAGCCATTTGGGACAGGAGGTCAAAAACATTCAGTACTTC. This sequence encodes CASSHLGQEVKNIQYF.

The DNA of the CDR3 is TGCAGCGTTGAAGACCCAAAAGGGGTCAACGACAATGAGCAGTTCTTC. Translating gives CSVEDPKGVNDNEQFF. The chain has TRBV29-1 and TRBJ2-1, with a weak D call TRBD1 (5 bases). Deletions cut 0 bases from V and 5 bases from J, with 17 bases between. Germline lookup yields CDR1 SQVTM and CDR2 ANQGSEA. The CDR3 loop spans 16 amino acids.

CDR3 sequence: CSVSSADTQYF. The CDR3 region has the DNA TGCAGCGTTAGCAGCGCAGATACGCAGTATTTT. The V gene is TRBV29-1, the J gene TRBJ2-3; D not certain. The CDR3 runs 11 residues. Germline V gene sequence: CDR1 SQVTM, CDR2 ANQGSEA. V was trimmed by 5 bases and J by 4 bases, leaving 7 bases between them.

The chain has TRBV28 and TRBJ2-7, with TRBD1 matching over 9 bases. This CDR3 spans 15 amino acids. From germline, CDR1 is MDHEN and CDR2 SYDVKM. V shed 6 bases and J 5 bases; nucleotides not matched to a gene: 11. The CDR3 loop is CASSRPGQGTHEQYF. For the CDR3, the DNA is TGTGCCAGCAGCCGTCCGGGACAGGGTACCCACGAGCAGTACTTC.

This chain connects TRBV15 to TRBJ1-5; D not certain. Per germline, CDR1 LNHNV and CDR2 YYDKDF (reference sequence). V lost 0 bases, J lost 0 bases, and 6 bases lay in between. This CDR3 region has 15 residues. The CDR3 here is CATSREAYSNQPQHF. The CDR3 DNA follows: TGTGCCACCAGCAGAGAAGCTTATAGCAATCAGCCCCAGCATTTT.

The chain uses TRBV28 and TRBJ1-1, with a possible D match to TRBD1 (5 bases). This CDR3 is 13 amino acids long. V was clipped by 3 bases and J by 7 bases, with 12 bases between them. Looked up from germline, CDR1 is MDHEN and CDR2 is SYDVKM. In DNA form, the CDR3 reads TGTGCCAGCAGTTTTCTCGGGGGAGATGAAGCTTTCTTT. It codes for CASSFLGGDEAFF.

This CDR3 is CASSRSQGNTEAFF. DNA for the CDR3: TGTGCCAGCAGTCGTAGCCAGGGGAACACTGAAGCTTTCTTT. The chain combines TRBV9 with TRBJ1-1, with a weak D call TRBD1 (5 bases). Germline V lookup: CDR1 SGDLS, CDR2 YYNGEE. Trimming removed 5 bases at V and 1 base at J, with 12 bases between. This CDR3 contains 14 residues.

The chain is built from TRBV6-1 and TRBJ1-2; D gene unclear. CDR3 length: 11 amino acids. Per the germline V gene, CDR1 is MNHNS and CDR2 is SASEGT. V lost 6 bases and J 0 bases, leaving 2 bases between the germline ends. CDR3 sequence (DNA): TGTGCCAGCAGCACTAACTATGGCTACACCTTC. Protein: CASSTNYGYTF.

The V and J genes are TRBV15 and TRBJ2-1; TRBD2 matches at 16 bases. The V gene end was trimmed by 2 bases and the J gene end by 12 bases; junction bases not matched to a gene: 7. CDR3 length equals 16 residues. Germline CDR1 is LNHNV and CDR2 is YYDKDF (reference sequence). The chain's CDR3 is CATSRPPGLAGGRQFF. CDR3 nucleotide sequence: TGTGCCACCAGCAGACCACCGGGACTAGCGGGGGGGCGGCAGTTCTTC.

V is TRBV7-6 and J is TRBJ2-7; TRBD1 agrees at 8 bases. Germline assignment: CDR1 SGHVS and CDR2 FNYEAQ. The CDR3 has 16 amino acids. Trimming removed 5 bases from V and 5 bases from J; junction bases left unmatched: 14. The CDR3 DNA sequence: TGTGCCAGCAGCCGATCTATCCCAGGGGGCTCTAACGAGCAGTACTTC. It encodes CASSRSIPGGSNEQYF.

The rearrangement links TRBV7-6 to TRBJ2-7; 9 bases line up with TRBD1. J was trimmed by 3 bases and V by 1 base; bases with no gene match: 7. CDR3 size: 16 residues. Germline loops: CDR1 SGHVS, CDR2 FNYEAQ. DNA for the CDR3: TGTGCCAGCAGCTTAGGGTCGGGACAGGGCCTCTACGAGCAGTACTTC. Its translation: CASSLGSGQGLYEQYF.

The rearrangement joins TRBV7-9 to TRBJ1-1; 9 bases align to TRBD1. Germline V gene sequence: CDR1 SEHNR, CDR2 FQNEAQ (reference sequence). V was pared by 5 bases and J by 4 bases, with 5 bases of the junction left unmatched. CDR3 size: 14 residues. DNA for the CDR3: TGTGCCAGCAGCGCCCCGGGACAGGGCACTGAAGCTTTCTTT. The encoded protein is CASSAPGQGTEAFF.

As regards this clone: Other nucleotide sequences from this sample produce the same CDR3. CDR3 sequence: CASGGQGLMGSPLHF. CDR3 in DNA: TGTGCCAGCGGGGGACAGGGACTGATGGGATCACCCCTCCACTTT. J is TRBJ1-6 and V is TRBV6-5, with TRBD1 matching over 9 bases. V gave up 8 bases and J gave up 10 bases; unmatched junction bases: 12. The CDR3 extends over 15 amino acids. Germline V gene sequence: CDR1 MNHEY, CDR2 SVGAGI.

The CDR3 loop reads CAWSEAGPYEQYF. The CDR3 DNA reads TGTGCCTGGAGTGAGGCAGGGCCTTACGAGCAGTACTTC. The V and J genes are TRBV30 and TRBJ2-7; perhaps TRBD1 as D (5 bases). The CDR3 runs 13 residues. The V end was cut by 1 base, the J end by 4 bases, with 11 bases between. Germline CDR1 GTSNPN, CDR2 SVGIG (reference sequence). Complete variable domain (other parts from reference TRBV30 and TRBJ2-7): SQTIHQWPATLVQPVGSPLSLECTVEGTSNPNLYWYRQAAGRGLQLLFYSVGIGQISSEVPQNLSASRPQDRQFILSSKKLLLSDSGFYLCAWSEAGPYEQYFGPGTRLTVT.